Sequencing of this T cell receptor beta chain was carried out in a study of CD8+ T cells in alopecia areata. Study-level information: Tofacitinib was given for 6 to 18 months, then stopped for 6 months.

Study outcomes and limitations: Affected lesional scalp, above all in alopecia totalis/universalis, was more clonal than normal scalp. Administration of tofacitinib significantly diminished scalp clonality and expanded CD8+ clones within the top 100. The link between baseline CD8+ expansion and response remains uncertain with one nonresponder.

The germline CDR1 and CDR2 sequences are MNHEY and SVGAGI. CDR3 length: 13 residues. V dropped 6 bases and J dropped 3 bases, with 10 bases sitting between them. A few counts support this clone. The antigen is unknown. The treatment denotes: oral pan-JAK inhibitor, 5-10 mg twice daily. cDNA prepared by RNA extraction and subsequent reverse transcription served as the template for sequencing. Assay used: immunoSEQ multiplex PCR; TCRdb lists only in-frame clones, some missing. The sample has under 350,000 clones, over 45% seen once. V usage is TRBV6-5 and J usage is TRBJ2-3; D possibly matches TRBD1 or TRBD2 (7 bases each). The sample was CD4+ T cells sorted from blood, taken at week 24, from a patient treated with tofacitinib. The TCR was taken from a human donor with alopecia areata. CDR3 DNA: TGTGCCAGCAGCAGGGGGGGGACAGATACGCAGTATTTT. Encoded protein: CASSRGGTDTQYF.